This T cell receptor (beta chain) was sequenced for a study of OX40 agonist ivuxolimab in advanced cancers. Background on the study: Three patients got partial responses; one had hepatocellular carcinoma and two had cutaneous melanoma.

Notes on the study in general: Expanded clones tended on average to be more numerous among CD8+ T cells than CD4+.

Some clones are missing from TCRdb's copy, which holds only in-frame ones; the method was immunoSEQ multiplex PCR. The sample has roughly 88,000 clones, approximately 89% seen once; the top ten hold about 4%. V was clipped by 3 bases and J by 8 bases, with 16 bases between them. The germline gives CDR1 KGHSH, CDR2 LQKENI. This CDR3 is 15 amino acids long. Worth noting for this clone: The antigen remains unidentified.

The sample was CD4+ or CD8+ T cells sorted from blood, taken in a trial of the OX40 agonist ivuxolimab. The sequence was collected from an adult with an advanced solid tumor such as melanoma, head and neck, liver or kidney cancer. This chain links TRBV18 with TRBJ1-4; tentatively, D is TRBD1 (5 bases). The CDR3 spells CASSPTGQGREKLFF. In nucleotides, the CDR3 is TGTGCCAGCTCACCTACGGGCCAGGGACGGGAAAAACTGTTTTTT.